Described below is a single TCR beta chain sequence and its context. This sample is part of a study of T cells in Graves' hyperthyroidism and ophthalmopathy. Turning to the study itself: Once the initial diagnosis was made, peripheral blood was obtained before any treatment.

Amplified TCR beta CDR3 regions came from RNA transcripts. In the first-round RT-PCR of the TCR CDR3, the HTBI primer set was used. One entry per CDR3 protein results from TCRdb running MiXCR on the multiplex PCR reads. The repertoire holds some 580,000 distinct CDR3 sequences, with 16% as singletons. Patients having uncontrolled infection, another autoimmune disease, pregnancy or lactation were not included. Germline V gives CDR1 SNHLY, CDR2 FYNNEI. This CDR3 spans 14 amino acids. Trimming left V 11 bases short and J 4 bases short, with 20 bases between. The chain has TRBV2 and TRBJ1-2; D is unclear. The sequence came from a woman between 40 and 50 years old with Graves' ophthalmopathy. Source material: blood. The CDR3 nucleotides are TGTGCCTCCACAATGGCCGCCAGGCGCTATGGCTACACCTTC. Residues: CASTMAARRYGYTF.